Below are 28 T cell receptor beta chains sequenced from a single sample in a study of T-cell reconstitution after alpha-beta-depleted transplantation in children. Unique molecular identifiers were used in preparing the TCRbeta library. TCRdb re-called the PCR reads with MiXCR, one entry per CDR3 protein. The sample consists of roughly 670,000 distinct CDR3 sequences, about an eighth of them appearing once. Specimen: PBMCs, collected before TCRalphabeta/CD19-depleted stem cell transplant. These receptor sequences come from a girl aged 2 to 9 with congenital amegakaryocytic thrombocytopenia, due to receive a stem cell transplant.

This clonotype occurred many times. The genes are TRBV10-3 and TRBJ2-1; 9 bases are shared with TRBD2. CDR1 ENHRY and CDR2 SYGVKD come from the germline V gene. There are 16 residues in the CDR3. Trimming at V came to 7 bases and at J to 0 bases, leaving 7 bases not matched to a gene. The CDR3 DNA reads as TGTGCCATCACCCCTAGCGGGGTGATCTCCTACAATGAGCAGTTCTTC. It yields the protein CAITPSGVISYNEQFF.

This clonotype has a handful of counts. This chain connects TRBV20-1 to TRBJ1-2; unclear D gene. V was clipped by 5 bases and J by 1 base, with 11 bases between them. The germline V gene encodes CDR1 DFQATT and CDR2 SNEGSKA (reference sequence). The CDR3 covers 13 residues. The CDR3: CSAPLTDNYGYTF. CDR3 bases: TGCAGTGCTCCCCTAACCGATAACTATGGCTACACCTTC.

To note about this clonotype: A clone one base away is much larger, so this may be a read error. The chain joins TRBV20-1 to TRBJ2-1; TRBD2 is a possible D gene (6 bases). Germline CDR1 reads DFQATT; CDR2 reads SNEGSKA (reference sequence). This CDR3 has 15 amino acids. The CDR3 bases are TGCTGTGCTAGCGACTCAGGACGGAAAAGGGATGAGCAGTTCTTC. Residues: CCASDSGRKRDEQFF.

The table lists this clonotype with many counts. The chain is built from TRBV20-1 and TRBJ2-1; unclear D gene. This CDR3 is built from 14 residues. The V end was cut by 6 bases, the J end by 2 bases, with 14 bases between. Germline CDR1 reads DFQATT; CDR2 reads SNEGSKA (reference sequence). CDR3 sequence reads: CSARRLAAYNEQFF. The CDR3 DNA reads as TGCAGTGCCCGCCGGTTGGCAGCCTACAATGAGCAGTTCTTC.

The table lists this clonotype with a few counts. The CDR3 bases are TGTGCCTGGAGCGTGGGACTAGCGGGCCCCAATGAGCAGTTCTTC. It translates to CAWSVGLAGPNEQFF. The chain employs TRBV30 and TRBJ2-1, with 12 bases matching TRBD2. V was pared by 3 bases and J by 6 bases, with 6 bases of the junction left unmatched. This CDR3 spans 15 amino acids. Per the germline V gene, CDR1 is GTSNPN and CDR2 is SVGIG (reference sequence).

The CDR3 DNA reads as TGTGCCAGCAGCCAAGTAGACGGTCCCTACGAGCAGTACTTC. This sequence encodes CASSQVDGPYEQYF. The J gene is TRBJ2-7, the V gene TRBV7-8; no definite D call. With 5 bases removed from V and 2 bases from J, the gap between germline ends came to 13 bases. CDR3 length equals 14 residues. The V gene's germline CDR1 is SGHVS and CDR2 FQNEAQ.

The chain couples TRBV4-2 to TRBJ2-2; TRBD2 aligns across 8 bases. Looked up from germline, CDR1 is LGHNA and CDR2 is YNFKEQ. The CDR3 runs 17 residues. With V trimmed by 3 bases and J by 5 bases, 11 bases remained unmatched. As DNA, the CDR3 is TGTGCCAGCAGCCACCCCTCAGCGGGAGTGAGTACCGGGGAGCTGTTTTTT. It encodes CASSHPSAGVSTGELFF.

The gene calls are TRBV20-1 and TRBJ2-7; TRBD2 might be the D (6 bases). Germline loops: CDR1 DFQATT, CDR2 SNEGSKA (reference sequence). The length of the CDR3 is 13 residues. The V end lost 7 bases, the J end lost 5 bases, and 18 bases lay between the germline ends. The CDR3 region has the DNA TGCAGTGGGCAGGGCGATTTAGCGGACGAGCAGTACTTC. As protein: CSGQGDLADEQYF.

The chain employs TRBV7-9 and TRBJ1-1, with 8 bases aligning to TRBD1. The ends lost 1 base at V and 8 bases at J; junction bases unmatched: 6. Germline V gene data show CDR1 as SEHNR and CDR2 as FQNEAQ (reference sequence). The CDR3 consists of 14 residues. The CDR3, as DNA: TGTGCCAGCAGCTTAGGACGACAGGGGTCCGAAGCTTTCTTT. This encodes CASSLGRQGSEAFF.

Ten or more counts support this clonotype. The V gene is TRBV10-3, the J gene TRBJ2-7, with D possibly TRBD1 on 6 matching bases. Germline loops: CDR1 ENHRY, CDR2 SYGVKD. This CDR3 is 13 amino acids long. V lost 7 bases and J lost 3, with 13 bases in between. CDR3 region: CAIMVPGDYEQYF. In nucleotides, the CDR3 is TGTGCCATCATGGTCCCAGGGGACTACGAGCAGTACTTC.

In this sample, this clonotype turned up a few times. V gene TRBV7-9 combines with J gene TRBJ1-1; D call uncertain. With 1 base removed from V and 6 bases from J, the gap between germline ends came to 6 bases. Germline CDR1 and CDR2: SEHNR and FQNEAQ (reference sequence). The length of the CDR3 is 12 residues. The CDR3 loop is CASSLVLSEAFF. In DNA, the CDR3 is TGTGCCAGCAGCTTAGTGTTATCTGAAGCTTTCTTT.

This clonotype has ten or more counts. The chain carries TRBV11-2 and TRBJ2-7; D call uncertain. In germline, CDR1 is SGHAT, CDR2 FQNNGV. V shed 2 bases and J shed 5 bases, with 13 bases lying between them. This CDR3 contains 14 residues. The CDR3 here is CASSLFLRANEQYF. The CDR3 DNA reads TGTGCCAGCAGCTTATTTTTAAGGGCCAACGAGCAGTACTTC.

This chain links TRBV28 with TRBJ2-3, with D possibly TRBD2 on 7 matching bases. This CDR3 spans 15 amino acids. V was cut by 7 bases and J by 0 bases, with 14 bases left in between. Germline V gives CDR1 MDHEN, CDR2 SYDVKM. Here the CDR3 DNA reads TGTGCCAGCACGTTTGCGGGGGCTAGCACAGATACGCAGTATTTT. It encodes CASTFAGASTDTQYF. The complete variable domain, with remaining parts taken from reference TRBV28 and TRBJ2-3, reads DVKVTQSSRYLVKRTGEKVFLECVQDMDHENMFWYRQDPGLGLRLIYFSYDVKMKEKGDIPEGYSVSREKKERFSLILESASTNQTSMYLCASTFAGASTDTQYFGPGTRLTVL.

This clonotype was observed a few times. The rearrangement joins TRBV7-8 to TRBJ2-7; 10 positions match TRBD2. CDR1 and CDR2 from the germline V gene are SGHVS and FQNEAQ. The CDR3 is 14 residues long. V gave up 6 bases and J gave up 6 bases; unmatched junction bases: 8. DNA for the CDR3: TGTGCCAGCAGGCGCAGGGGACTAGCGTCCGAGCAGTACTTC. As protein: CASRRRGLASEQYF.

The chain uses TRBV20-1 and TRBJ2-7; the D gene is possibly TRBD1 (5 bases). V lost 5 bases and J 7 bases, leaving 21 bases between the germline ends. Germline V gives CDR1 DFQATT, CDR2 SNEGSKA (reference sequence). The CDR3 length is 14 residues. CDR3 residues: CSARPRALLREQYF. CDR3 coding DNA: TGCAGTGCTCGGCCCAGGGCCCTCCTCAGGGAGCAGTACTTC.

This clonotype was seen repeatedly, ten times or more. The chain links TRBV29-1 to TRBJ1-1, with 9 positions matching TRBD1. Germline CDR1 reads SQVTM; CDR2 reads ANQGSEA. The ends lost 5 bases at V and 8 bases at J; junction bases unmatched: 12. The CDR3 contains 14 residues. The CDR3 region has the DNA TGCAGCGTTAGCACCGGGACAGGGTATCGCGAAGCTTTCTTT. Its translation is CSVSTGTGYREAFF.

The chain has TRBV20-1 and TRBJ2-1, with no clear D. Germline lookup yields CDR1 DFQATT and CDR2 SNEGSKA (reference sequence). Trimming removed 2 bases at V and 5 bases at J, with 10 bases between. This CDR3 spans 13 amino acids. CDR3 amino acids: CSARTLGDNEQFF. The CDR3 DNA reads as TGCAGTGCTAGAACGTTGGGCGACAATGAGCAGTTCTTC.

This clonotype was picked up many times. The gene calls are TRBV4-1 and TRBJ2-7; the D gene could be TRBD1 or TRBD2 (6 bases each). Germline CDR1 is MGHRA and CDR2 is YSYEKL. Trimming removed 3 bases from V and 6 bases from J, with 18 bases in between. This CDR3 contains 15 residues. CDR3 protein: CASSHFPQGRFEQYF. The DNA for the CDR3 is TGCGCCAGCAGCCATTTTCCTCAGGGGAGGTTCGAGCAGTACTTC.

This clonotype appeared many times. The V and J genes are TRBV5-4 and TRBJ2-7; D unresolved. Germline V gene lookup returns CDR1 SGHNT and CDR2 YYREEE (reference sequence). CDR3 length equals 12 residues. V gave up 0 bases and J gave up 6 bases, with 7 bases separating them. CDR3 residues: CASSLDAREQYF. As DNA, the CDR3 is TGTGCCAGCAGCTTGGATGCTCGCGAGCAGTACTTC.

The chain combines TRBV6-2 or TRBV6-3 with TRBJ1-4; D remains ambiguous. The CDR3 length is 21 residues. Germline values: CDR1 MNHEY, CDR2 SVGEGT. Deletions cut 8 bases from V and 0 bases from J, with 31 bases between. The chain's CDR3 is CASLTVQHGRWRFATNEKLFF. The DNA of the CDR3 is TGTGCCAGCCTTACAGTTCAGCATGGGCGATGGCGCTTCGCAACTAATGAAAAACTGTTTTTT.

V is TRBV7-2 and J is TRBJ2-1; maybe TRBD2 (6 bases). V was shortened by 4 bases and J by 2 bases, with 12 bases between the two germline ends. There are 15 residues in the CDR3. Germline loops: CDR1 SGHTA, CDR2 FQGNSA. The CDR3 loop reads CASSSWDSTYNEQFF. CDR3 bases: TGTGCCAGCAGCTCCTGGGACTCCACCTACAATGAGCAGTTCTTC.

The chain links TRBV2 to TRBJ2-1; the match to TRBD2 covers 9 bases. With V trimmed by 7 bases and J by 3 bases, 10 bases remained unmatched. Germline-derived CDR1 and CDR2 are SNHLY and FYNNEI. CDR3 length: 16 amino acids. In DNA form, the CDR3 reads TGTGCCAGCACCTATTTCCGACTAGCGGACTACAATGAGCAGTTCTTC. It is translated as CASTYFRLADYNEQFF.

This clonotype was seen ten or more times. The chain recombines TRBV4-1 with TRBJ2-4, with D hard to call. Germline V gene sequence: CDR1 MGHRA, CDR2 YSYEKL. This CDR3 comprises 11 residues. The ends were cut back, 1 base at V and 15 bases at J, with 10 bases in the middle. The CDR3 region is CASSQGRFLYF. The CDR3 DNA follows: TGCGCCAGCAGCCAAGGTAGATTCTTGTACTTC.

The chain carries TRBV5-1 and TRBJ2-7, with a tentative D call TRBD2 (6 bases). V lost 2 bases to trimming and J lost 2 bases, with 17 bases between them. This CDR3 has 16 amino acids. Germline V CDR1 and CDR2: SGHRS, YFSETQ. CDR3 DNA: TGCGCCAGCAGCTTTATTTCGGGCGGGATGACCTACGAGCAGTACTTC. It specifies CASSFISGGMTYEQYF.

In this sample, this clonotype turned up many times. The gene calls are TRBV20-1 and TRBJ2-1; D gene ambiguous. V was clipped by 1 base and J by 4 bases, with 5 bases between them. The CDR3 contains 12 residues. CDR1 is DFQATT, CDR2 SNEGSKA, per germline (reference sequence). The CDR3 DNA reads as TGCAGTGCTAGAGGTCGATACAATGAGCAGTTCTTC. It encodes CSARGRYNEQFF.

This clonotype was seen ten or more times. The chain carries TRBV20-1 and TRBJ2-5, with TRBD2 identical over 8 bases. The CDR3 loop spans 13 amino acids. Germline V lookup: CDR1 DFQATT, CDR2 SNEGSKA (reference sequence). Losses at the gene ends were 5 bases for V and 2 bases for J; bases not matched to a gene: 4. The CDR3, as DNA: TGCAGTGCTGGGGGGACTAGACAAGAGACCCAGTACTTC. Translation: CSAGGTRQETQYF.

The chain is built from TRBV20-1 and TRBJ2-1; D possibly corresponds to TRBD1 (6 bases). The CDR3 sequence is 15 residues long. Trimming took off 5 bases at V and 6 bases at J, with 20 bases between the two ends. CDR1 DFQATT and CDR2 SNEGSKA come from the germline V gene (reference sequence). CDR3 sequence reads: CSAGDPGRGTNEQFF. The CDR3 DNA is TGCAGTGCTGGGGACCCGGGAAGGGGGACCAATGAGCAGTTCTTC.

This chain links TRBV28 with TRBJ2-7; 14 bases line up with TRBD2. Germline loops: CDR1 MDHEN, CDR2 SYDVKM. The V segment lost 1 base and the J segment 0 bases; nucleotides outside the gene matches: 14. This CDR3 comprises 21 residues. The CDR3 DNA is TGTGCCAGCAGTTTATTTGAAGTCCGGGGACTAGCGGGAGTTAGCTCCTACGAGCAGTACTTC. It translates to CASSLFEVRGLAGVSSYEQYF.